Shown below are 30 T cell receptor beta chains from a single sample sequenced in a study of T-cell reconstitution after alpha-beta-depleted transplantation in children. As it was prepared, the TCRbeta library received unique molecular identifiers. A single record per CDR3 protein comes from TCRdb applying MiXCR to the PCR reads. The sample records approximately 490,000 distinct CDR3 sequences, about 11% being singletons. The material was PBMCs, obtained before TCRalphabeta/CD19-depleted stem cell transplant. The receptor set was obtained from a child aged 2 to 10 with inherited bone marrow failure, due to receive a stem cell transplant.

This clonotype has at least ten counts. V usage is TRBV7-2 and J usage is TRBJ2-7; TRBD2 is a possible D gene (6 bases). The CDR3 runs to 13 residues. Germline-derived CDR1 and CDR2 are SGHTA and FQGNSA. V was trimmed by 1 base and J by 6 bases, leaving 10 bases between them. The CDR3 nucleotides read TGTGCCAGCAGCTTAGTAGCCGGGAGCGAGCAGTACTTC. Translation: CASSLVAGSEQYF. Based on the CDR3 plus reference TRBV7-2 and TRBJ2-7, the full variable domain is GAGVSQSPSNKVTEKGKDVELRCDPISGHTALYWYRQSLGQGLEFLIYFQGNSAPDKSGLPSDRFSAERTGGSVSTLTIQRTQQEDSAVYLCASSLVAGSEQYFGPGTRLTVT.

There are many counts of this clonotype. The CDR3 loop reads CASSLASSGSTQYF. The CDR3 DNA follows: TGCGCCAGCAGCTTGGCGTCTAGCGGGAGCACGCAGTATTTT. The rearrangement uses TRBV5-1 and TRBJ2-3; 10 bases are shared with TRBD2. Germline V gene sequence: CDR1 SGHRS, CDR2 YFSETQ. V shed 0 bases and J 9 bases; nucleotides not matched to a gene: 4. The length of the CDR3 is 14 residues.

This clonotype was found many times. V is TRBV3-1 and J is TRBJ2-3, with 12 positions matching TRBD2. Germline CDR1 and CDR2: LGHDT and YNNKEL (reference sequence). The ends lost 4 bases at V and 8 bases at J; junction bases unmatched: 22. The length of the CDR3 is 20 residues. The CDR3 here is CASSPPIKGLAGSIIGTQYF. In nucleotides, the CDR3 is TGTGCCAGCAGCCCTCCGATTAAAGGACTAGCGGGATCCATTATCGGTACGCAGTATTTT.

In nucleotides, the CDR3 is TGCAGTGCACCGACAGGGGCGCTGGAGCAGTACTTC. Its translation: CSAPTGALEQYF. V usage is TRBV20-1 and J usage is TRBJ2-7, with 8 bases that match TRBD1. The CDR3 spans 12 residues. The germline V gene has CDR1 DFQATT and CDR2 SNEGSKA (reference sequence). Trimming took 6 bases from V and 7 from J; bases not matched to a gene: 8.

This clonotype was recorded at least ten times. The V gene is TRBV28, the J gene TRBJ2-7; 9 bases match TRBD2. Trimming took 5 bases from V and 3 from J; bases not matched to a gene: 11. Looked up from germline, CDR1 is MDHEN and CDR2 is SYDVKM. This CDR3 comprises 16 residues. This CDR3 is CASSRSSLAGFYEQYF. The CDR3 region has the DNA TGTGCCAGCAGTAGAAGTAGTCTAGCGGGATTCTACGAGCAGTACTTC.

This clonotype has a count of ten or more. This chain uses TRBV4-3 with TRBJ2-7; D is ambiguous. The CDR3 is 14 residues long. Deletions cut 0 bases from V and 3 bases from J, with 9 bases between. Germline V gives CDR1 LGHNA, CDR2 YSLEER. CDR3 nucleotides: TGCGCCAGCAGCCAAGATCGTGGGGACTACGAGCAGTACTTC. Protein: CASSQDRGDYEQYF.

This chain uses TRBV11-2 with TRBJ1-1; perhaps TRBD1 as D (5 bases). The CDR3 covers 15 residues. Germline V gene sequence: CDR1 SGHAT, CDR2 FQNNGV. V was cut by 0 bases and J by 4 bases, with 12 bases left in between. CDR3 sequence (DNA): TGTGCCAGCAGCTTAGAAGGCAGGGCGGGCACTGAAGCTTTCTTT. Protein sequence: CASSLEGRAGTEAFF.

This sequence joins TRBV5-1 and TRBJ2-1; 8 bases map to TRBD1. V shed 4 bases, J shed 9 bases, and the junction held 9 bases outside the gene matches. CDR1 and CDR2 (germline): SGHRS, YFSETQ. This CDR3 region has 14 residues. CDR3 DNA sequence: TGCGCCAGCAGCCTCAGGGACAGGAGATTTGAGCAGTTCTTC. This encodes CASSLRDRRFEQFF. Using reference TRBV5-1 and TRBJ2-1 for the parts outside the CDR3, the full variable domain is KAGVTQTPRYLIKTRGQQVTLSCSPISGHRSVSWYQQTPGQGLQFLFEYFSETQRNKGNFPGRFSGRQFSNSRSEMNVSTLELGDSALYLCASSLRDRRFEQFFGPGTRLTVL.

This clonotype was recorded many times. This chain links TRBV4-3 with TRBJ2-3; D is possibly TRBD1 (5 bases). Germline V CDR1 and CDR2: LGHNA, YSLEER. With 5 bases removed from V and 7 bases from J, the gap between germline ends came to 16 bases. The CDR3 extends over 14 amino acids. The CDR3 protein is CASSIEWGHHTQYF. CDR3 nucleotide sequence: TGCGCCAGCAGCATCGAATGGGGCCATCATACGCAGTATTTT.

This clonotype has ten or more counts. V and J are TRBV27 and TRBJ2-1, with 7 bases identical to TRBD2. Germline CDR1 is MNHEY and CDR2 is SMNVEV (reference sequence). CDR3 size: 16 residues. The V gene end was trimmed by 6 bases and the J gene end by 2 bases; junction bases not matched to a gene: 10. CDR3 amino acids: CASSLLPSGTYNEQFF. The CDR3 bases are TGTGCCAGCAGCCTGCTCCCTAGCGGAACCTACAATGAGCAGTTCTTC.

The genes are TRBV15 and TRBJ2-1; TRBD1 is a possible D gene (5 bases). The CDR3 length is 15 residues. The V gene's germline CDR1 is LNHNV and CDR2 YYDKDF (reference sequence). The V end lost 5 bases, the J end lost 9 bases, and 20 bases lay between the germline ends. The chain's CDR3 is CATSSGRVLRGEQFF. DNA for the CDR3: TGTGCCACCAGCTCAGGACGGGTTTTAAGGGGTGAGCAGTTCTTC.

This clonotype came up many times. The chain uses TRBV24-1 and TRBJ2-7, with D unresolved. This CDR3 is 14 amino acids long. Looked up from germline, CDR1 is KGHDR and CDR2 is SFDVKD. Trimming removed 7 bases at V and 2 bases at J, with 14 bases between. CDR3 sequence reads: CATSGKDGTYEQYF. The CDR3 nucleotides are TGTGCCACCAGCGGCAAGGACGGAACCTACGAGCAGTACTTC.

This clonotype was seen more than once but under ten times. J is TRBJ2-7 and V is TRBV15, with 15 bases that match TRBD2. The CDR3 spans 16 residues. The V and J ends lost 8 bases and 2 bases, in that order; junction bases with no gene match: 7. Germline V gene sequence: CDR1 LNHNV, CDR2 YYDKDF (reference sequence). CDR3 residues: CATALGTSGGTYEQYF. The DNA for the CDR3 is TGTGCCACCGCGCTCGGGACTAGCGGGGGGACCTACGAGCAGTACTTC.

This clonotype was picked up many times. The V call is TRBV11-2, the J call TRBJ2-5, with unresolved D. Germline V gene data show CDR1 as SGHAT and CDR2 as FQNNGV. Between the trimmed V and J ends, which lost 5 bases and 5 bases, there was a span of 9 bases. The CDR3 consists of 12 residues. The CDR3 nucleotides are TGTGCCAGCAGCGCTCTGAGGGAGACCCAGTACTTC. Amino acids: CASSALRETQYF.

This clonotype came up many times. The chain combines TRBV6-5 with TRBJ1-3; D unresolved. Germline CDR1 is MNHEY and CDR2 is SVGAGI. This CDR3 region has 14 residues. Deletions cut 3 bases from V and 4 bases from J, with 10 bases between. CDR3 DNA sequence: TGTGCCAGCAGTTATTCCGGGCTCGGAAACACCATATATTTT. Translation: CASSYSGLGNTIYF.

This clonotype was detected ten times or more. The J gene is TRBJ2-7, the V gene TRBV27; D ambiguous. Germline V CDR1 and CDR2: MNHEY, SMNVEV (reference sequence). This CDR3 contains 14 residues. V lost 3 bases and J 4 bases, leaving 13 bases between the germline ends. In DNA, the CDR3 is TGTGCCAGCAGTTTCGGGTCGGATGGTTACGAGCAGTACTTC. Amino acids: CASSFGSDGYEQYF.

This clonotype was seen repeatedly, ten times or more. The chain links TRBV20-1 to TRBJ1-5; D gene uncertain. Germline V gene data show CDR1 as DFQATT and CDR2 as SNEGSKA (reference sequence). This CDR3 region has 15 residues. Trimming took 0 bases from V and 6 from J, leaving 15 bases between them. In DNA form, the CDR3 reads TGCAGTGCTAGAGAGTGGTCGGGGATTGGTCAGCCCCAGCATTTT. Amino acids: CSAREWSGIGQPQHF.

This clonotype was detected many times. This sequence joins TRBV18 and TRBJ1-2, with TRBD1 as a possible D gene (5 bases). This CDR3 spans 13 amino acids. V was shortened by 4 bases and J by 5 bases, with 11 bases between the two germline ends. Germline-derived CDR1 and CDR2 are KGHSH and LQKENI. CDR3 sequence reads: CASSLIGVYGYTF. The CDR3 bases are TGTGCCAGCTCACTCATAGGGGTTTATGGCTACACCTTC.

There are many counts of this clonotype. V and J are TRBV4-3 and TRBJ1-1, with no clear D. Deletions cut 4 bases from V and 0 bases from J, with 15 bases between. Germline V gene sequence: CDR1 LGHNA, CDR2 YSLEER. CDR3 length: 16 amino acids. CDR3 loop: CASSLGLSEVNTEAFF. CDR3 DNA sequence: TGCGCCAGCAGCCTAGGGTTGTCAGAAGTGAACACTGAAGCTTTCTTT.

The chain joins TRBV20-1 to TRBJ1-3; tentatively, D is TRBD1 (5 bases). The CDR3 is 13 residues long. CDR1 is DFQATT, CDR2 SNEGSKA, per germline (reference sequence). Deletions cut 6 bases from V and 0 bases from J, with 9 bases between. This chain's CDR3 is CSASTDSGNTIYF. The CDR3 DNA follows: TGCAGTGCGTCGACAGACTCTGGAAACACCATATATTTT.

This clonotype showed up just a few times. The rearrangement links TRBV27 to TRBJ2-7, with TRBD2 matching over 12 bases. The CDR3 is made up of 17 amino acids. The germline gives CDR1 MNHEY, CDR2 SMNVEV (reference sequence). V gave up 4 bases and J gave up 5 bases; unmatched junction bases: 12. The CDR3 DNA is TGTGCCAGCAGTTCCCCCCGTCTAGCGGGAGGGCCTCACGAGCAGTACTTC. Residues: CASSSPRLAGGPHEQYF.

This clonotype was detected only a few times. The chain carries TRBV12-3 or TRBV12-4 and TRBJ2-1; TRBD2 matches 14 bases. J lost 7 bases, V lost 6 bases, and 17 bases had no gene match. The length of the CDR3 is 19 residues. CDR3 region: CASSPRMTSGRAGLNEQFF. In DNA form, the CDR3 reads TGTGCCAGCAGCCCGCGGATGACTAGCGGGAGGGCCGGGTTAAATGAGCAGTTCTTC.

The J gene is TRBJ2-7, the V gene TRBV10-3; D tentatively reads TRBD1 or TRBD2 (5 bases each). The CDR3 runs to 14 residues. The V end was cut by 10 bases, the J end by 3 bases, with 19 bases between. Germline V gene data show CDR1 as ENHRY and CDR2 as SYGVKD. This CDR3 reads CATRGPGWDYEQYF. The CDR3 nucleotides read TGTGCCACCCGGGGACCTGGGTGGGACTACGAGCAGTACTTC.

In its sample, this clonotype was seen a few times. The gene calls are TRBV15 and TRBJ2-3; 14 bases agree with TRBD2. Germline lookup yields CDR1 LNHNV and CDR2 YYDKDF (reference sequence). V was pared by 5 bases and J by 6 bases, with 10 bases of the junction left unmatched. This CDR3 comprises 17 residues. CDR3: CATSGRLAGGPGDTQYF. The CDR3 nucleotides are TGTGCCACCAGCGGACGACTAGCGGGAGGGCCAGGGGATACGCAGTATTTT.

The sample holds a few counts of this clonotype. This chain connects TRBV5-4 to TRBJ2-3, with D perhaps being TRBD1 or TRBD2 (5 bases each). This CDR3 is 16 amino acids long. V gave up 8 bases and J gave up 2 bases, with 21 bases separating them. The germline CDR1 and CDR2 sequences are SGHNT and YYREEE (reference sequence). The CDR3 sequence: CASSPVPGPNTDTQYF. The CDR3 nucleotides read TGTGCCAGTAGCCCAGTGCCGGGACCCAACACAGATACGCAGTATTTT.

Many counts were recorded for this clonotype. The V and J genes are TRBV7-9 and TRBJ2-1; TRBD2 matches at 13 bases. Germline CDR1 is SEHNR and CDR2 is FQNEAQ (reference sequence). The CDR3 loop spans 17 amino acids. J lost 0 bases, V lost 3 bases, and 2 bases had no gene match. CDR3 in DNA: TGTGCCAGCAGCTTCCGGACTAGCGGGAGCTCCTACAATGAGCAGTTCTTC. It encodes CASSFRTSGSSYNEQFF.

This clonotype was counted ten times or more. V is TRBV20-1 and J is TRBJ2-1; D may be TRBD2 (6 bases). Germline CDR1 is DFQATT and CDR2 is SNEGSKA (reference sequence). The CDR3 length is 16 residues. Trimming stripped 3 bases from V and 5 bases from J, with 20 bases between. The CDR3 nucleotides are TGCAGTGCTAGTCCCTCCTCCCTAGCGTCCCACAATGAGCAGTTCTTC. Translating it yields CSASPSSLASHNEQFF.

This clonotype was seen many times. J is TRBJ2-3 and V is TRBV20-1; D unresolved. Germline loops: CDR1 DFQATT, CDR2 SNEGSKA (reference sequence). Deletions cut 6 bases from V and 6 bases from J, with 13 bases between. The CDR3 extends over 12 amino acids. The CDR3 sequence: CSARLFGDTQYF. The CDR3 DNA sequence: TGCAGTGCCCGATTATTCGGGGATACGCAGTATTTT.

This clonotype was detected many times. J is TRBJ1-1 and V is TRBV7-8; D is ambiguous. Germline V gene sequence: CDR1 SGHVS, CDR2 FQNEAQ. V was clipped by 4 bases and J by 2 bases, with 8 bases between them. This CDR3 is built from 13 residues. The CDR3 region has the DNA TGTGCCAGCAGCTCGAGCCTTAACACTGAAGCTTTCTTT. It translates to CASSSSLNTEAFF.

There are many counts of this clonotype. The chain is built from TRBV2 and TRBJ1-4, with D tentatively TRBD1 (5 bases). This CDR3 region has 13 residues. The V end lost 6 bases, the J end lost 8 bases, and 13 bases lay between the germline ends. Germline V gene data show CDR1 as SNHLY and CDR2 as FYNNEI. As DNA, the CDR3 is TGTGCCAGCAGGGGACCGCGAACGGAAAAACTGTTTTTT. This sequence encodes CASRGPRTEKLFF.